There are a few counts of the clone carrying this TCR beta chain. TCRdb re-analysed the 5' RACE reads in MiXCR, keeping a single row per CDR3 protein. The sample holds about 340,000 distinct CDR3 sequences, about 12% seen once. The data were taken from a study of identical twins. This CDR3 region has 15 residues. Germline lookup yields CDR1 SNHLY and CDR2 FYNNEI. V lost 8 bases and J 4 bases, leaving 18 bases between the germline ends. These data are also associated with another study on yellow fever vaccine responses in identical twins.

The chain joins TRBV2 to TRBJ2-1; D possibly corresponds to TRBD2 (6 bases). Sequencing was done on a sample of CD8+ T cells sorted from blood. This TCR was sampled from a woman aged 18-29 years in good health. The chain's CDR3 is CASSAGRDWYNEQFF. The DNA of the CDR3 is TGTGCCAGCTCGGCCGGCCGGGACTGGTACAATGAGCAGTTCTTC.